This T cell receptor (beta chain) was sequenced for a study of cytomegalovirus exposure and HLA in healthy donors. Study-wide results and caveats: Later findings reportedly placed an Asian-associated ancestry cluster below the roughly 670-donor mean for N-insertions. More clonal expansion characterized HLA-associated TCR beta chains than equally common others in a later analysis. The study reported that TCR beta sequences accurately predicted HLA-A and HLA-B alleles in most subjects. Later on, a genetic analysis was performed. It linked a missense variant in DCLRE1C with V- and J-gene trimming of TCR beta.

In regard to this clone: The antigen remains unidentified.

A multiplex PCR was run with 60 Vbeta primers and 13 Jbeta primers. Profiling relied on immunoSEQ multiplex PCR, and the TCRdb table lists in-frame clones only, not all of them. The sample has some 120,000 clones; more than 70% are singletons. Sequenced sample: PBMCs. The TCR sequence derives from a human donor in good health.

In DNA, the CDR3 is TGTGCCAGCAGCTTGGCCGGGGGGGGGCGAGAGACCCAGTACTTC. Protein product: CASSLAGGGRETQYF. The rearrangement joins TRBV5-8 to TRBJ2-5; 8 nucleotides align to TRBD2. V gave up 0 bases and J gave up 4 bases; unmatched junction bases: 5. The CDR3 consists of 15 residues. Germline CDR1 reads SGHTS; CDR2 reads YDEGEE.